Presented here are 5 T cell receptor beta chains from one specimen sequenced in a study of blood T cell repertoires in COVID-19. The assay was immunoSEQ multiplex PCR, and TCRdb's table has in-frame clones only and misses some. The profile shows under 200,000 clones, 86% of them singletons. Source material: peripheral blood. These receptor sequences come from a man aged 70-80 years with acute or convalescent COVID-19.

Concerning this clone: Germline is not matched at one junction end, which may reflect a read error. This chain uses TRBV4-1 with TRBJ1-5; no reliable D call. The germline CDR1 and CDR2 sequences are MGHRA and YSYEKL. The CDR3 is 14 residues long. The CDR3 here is CASSEEADYQPQHF. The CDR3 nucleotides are TGCGCCAGCAGCGAAGAGGCAGATTATCAGCCCCAGCATTTT.

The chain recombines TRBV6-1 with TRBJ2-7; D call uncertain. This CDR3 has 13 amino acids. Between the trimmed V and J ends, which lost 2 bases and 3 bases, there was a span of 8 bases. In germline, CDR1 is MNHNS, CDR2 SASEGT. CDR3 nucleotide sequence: TGTGCCAGCAGTGAAAGCGCCTACTACGAGCAGTACTTC. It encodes CASSESAYYEQYF.

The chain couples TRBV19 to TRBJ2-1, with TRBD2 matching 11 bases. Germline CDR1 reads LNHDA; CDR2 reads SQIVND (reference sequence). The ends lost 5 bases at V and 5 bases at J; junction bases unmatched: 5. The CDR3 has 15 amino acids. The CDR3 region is CASSWTSGRHNEQFF. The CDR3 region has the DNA TGTGCCAGTAGTTGGACTAGCGGGCGCCACAATGAGCAGTTCTTC.

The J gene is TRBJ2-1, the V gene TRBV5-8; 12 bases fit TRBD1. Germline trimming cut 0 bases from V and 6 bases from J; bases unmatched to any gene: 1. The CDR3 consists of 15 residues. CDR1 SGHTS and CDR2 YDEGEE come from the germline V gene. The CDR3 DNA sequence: TGTGCCAGCAGCTTGGGGGACAGGGGGCTCAATGAGCAGTTCTTC. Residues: CASSLGDRGLNEQFF.

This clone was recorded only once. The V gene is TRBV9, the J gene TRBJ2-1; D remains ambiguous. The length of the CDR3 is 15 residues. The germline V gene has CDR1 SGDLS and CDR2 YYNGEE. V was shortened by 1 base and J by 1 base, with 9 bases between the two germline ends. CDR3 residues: CASSVSALSYNEQFF. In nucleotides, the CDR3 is TGTGCCAGCAGCGTAAGCGCCCTTTCCTACAATGAGCAGTTCTTC.